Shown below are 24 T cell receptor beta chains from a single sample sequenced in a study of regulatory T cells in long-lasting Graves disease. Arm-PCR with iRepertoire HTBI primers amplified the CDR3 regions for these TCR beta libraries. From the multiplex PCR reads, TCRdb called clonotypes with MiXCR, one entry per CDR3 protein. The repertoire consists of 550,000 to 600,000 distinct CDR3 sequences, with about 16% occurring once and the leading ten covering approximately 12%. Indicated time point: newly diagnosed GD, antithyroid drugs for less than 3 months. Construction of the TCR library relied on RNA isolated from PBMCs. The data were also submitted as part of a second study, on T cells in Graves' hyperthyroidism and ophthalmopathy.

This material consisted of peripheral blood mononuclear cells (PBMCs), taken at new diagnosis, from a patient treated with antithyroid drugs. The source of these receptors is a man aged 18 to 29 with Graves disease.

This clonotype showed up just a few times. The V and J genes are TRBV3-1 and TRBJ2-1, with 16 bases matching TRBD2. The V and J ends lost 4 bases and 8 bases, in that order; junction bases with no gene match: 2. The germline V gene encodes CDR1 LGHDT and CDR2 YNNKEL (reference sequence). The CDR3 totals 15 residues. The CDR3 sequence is CASSPGTSGRDEQFF. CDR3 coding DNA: TGTGCCAGCAGCCCCGGGACTAGCGGGAGGGATGAGCAGTTCTTC.

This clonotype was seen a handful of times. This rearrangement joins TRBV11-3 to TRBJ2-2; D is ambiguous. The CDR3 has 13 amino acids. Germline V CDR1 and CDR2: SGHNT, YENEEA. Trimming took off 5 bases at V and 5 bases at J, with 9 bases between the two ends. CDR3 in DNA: TGTGCCAGCAGCAACTTAATTACCGGGGAGCTGTTTTTT. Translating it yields CASSNLITGELFF.

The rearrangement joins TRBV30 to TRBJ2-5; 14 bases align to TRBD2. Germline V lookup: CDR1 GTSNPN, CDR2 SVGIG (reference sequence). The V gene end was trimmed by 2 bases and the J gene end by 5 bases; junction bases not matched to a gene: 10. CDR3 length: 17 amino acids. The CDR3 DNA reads TGTGCCTGGAGTTATGGACTAGCGGGAGGAGGGGGGGAGACCCAGTACTTC. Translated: CAWSYGLAGGGGETQYF.

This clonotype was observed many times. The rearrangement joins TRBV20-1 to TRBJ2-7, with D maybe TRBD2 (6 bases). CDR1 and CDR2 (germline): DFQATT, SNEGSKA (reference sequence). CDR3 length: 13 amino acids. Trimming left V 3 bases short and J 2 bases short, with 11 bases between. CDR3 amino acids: CSARASVAYEQYF. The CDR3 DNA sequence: TGCAGTGCTAGGGCTAGCGTAGCCTACGAGCAGTACTTC.

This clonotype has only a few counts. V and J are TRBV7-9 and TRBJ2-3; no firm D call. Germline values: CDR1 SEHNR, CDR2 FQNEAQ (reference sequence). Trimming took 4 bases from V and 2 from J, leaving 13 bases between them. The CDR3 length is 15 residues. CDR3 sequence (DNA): TGTGCCAGCAGCTGGCCCAGTGCGGTCACAGATACGCAGTATTTT. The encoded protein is CASSWPSAVTDTQYF. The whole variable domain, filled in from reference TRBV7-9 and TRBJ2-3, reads DTGVSQNPRHKITKRGQNVTFRCDPISEHNRLYWYRQTLGQGPEFLTYFQNEAQLEKSRLLSDRFSAERPKGSFSTLEIQRTEQGDSAMYLCASSWPSAVTDTQYFGPGTRLTVL.

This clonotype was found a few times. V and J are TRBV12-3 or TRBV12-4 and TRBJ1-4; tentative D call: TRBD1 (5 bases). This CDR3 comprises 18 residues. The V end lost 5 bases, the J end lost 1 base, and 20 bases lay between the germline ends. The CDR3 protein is CASSPRSRRGGTNEKLFF. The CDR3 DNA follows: TGTGCCAGCAGTCCTCGCTCCAGAAGGGGCGGAACTAATGAAAAACTGTTTTTT.

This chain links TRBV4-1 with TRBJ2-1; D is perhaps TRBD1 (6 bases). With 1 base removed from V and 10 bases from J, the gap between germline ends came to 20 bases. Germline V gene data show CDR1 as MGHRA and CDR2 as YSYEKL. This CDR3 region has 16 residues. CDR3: CASSQGARDSGEEQFF. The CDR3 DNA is TGCGCCAGCAGCCAAGGGGCCAGAGACTCAGGGGAGGAGCAGTTCTTC.

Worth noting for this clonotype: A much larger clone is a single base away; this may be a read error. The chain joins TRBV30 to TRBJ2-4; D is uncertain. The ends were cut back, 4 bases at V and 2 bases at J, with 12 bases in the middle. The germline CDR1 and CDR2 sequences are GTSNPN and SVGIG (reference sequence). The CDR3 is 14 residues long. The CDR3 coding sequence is TGTGCCTGGACTGTACAAGGGACCAAAAACATTCAGTACTTC. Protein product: CAWTVQGTKNIQYF.

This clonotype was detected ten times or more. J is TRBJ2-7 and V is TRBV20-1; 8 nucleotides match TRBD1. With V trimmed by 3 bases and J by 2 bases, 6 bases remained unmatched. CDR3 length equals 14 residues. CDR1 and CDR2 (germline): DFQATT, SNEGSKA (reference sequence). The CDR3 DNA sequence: TGCAGTGCTAGCGCGGGACAGGTAACCTACGAGCAGTACTTC. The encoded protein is CSASAGQVTYEQYF.

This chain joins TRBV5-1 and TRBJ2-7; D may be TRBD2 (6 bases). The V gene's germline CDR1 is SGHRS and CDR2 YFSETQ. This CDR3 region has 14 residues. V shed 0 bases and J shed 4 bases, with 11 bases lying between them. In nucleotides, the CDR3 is TGCGCCAGCAGCTTGGATGCGGGAAGGTACGAGCAGTACTTC. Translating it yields CASSLDAGRYEQYF.

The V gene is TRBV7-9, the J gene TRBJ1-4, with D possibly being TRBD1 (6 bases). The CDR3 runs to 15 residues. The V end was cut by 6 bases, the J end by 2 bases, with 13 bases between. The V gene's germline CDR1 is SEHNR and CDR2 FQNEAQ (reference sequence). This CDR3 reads CASSGGGLTNEKLFF. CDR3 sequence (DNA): TGTGCCAGCAGTGGGGGGGGGCTGACTAATGAAAAACTGTTTTTT.

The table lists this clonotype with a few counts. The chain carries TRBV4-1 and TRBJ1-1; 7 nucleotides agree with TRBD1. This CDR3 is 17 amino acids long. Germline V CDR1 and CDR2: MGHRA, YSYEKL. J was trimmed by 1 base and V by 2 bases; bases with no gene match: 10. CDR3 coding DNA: TGCGCCAGCAGCCAACCGGCCCGGACAGGCTGGAACACTGAAGCTTTCTTT. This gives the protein CASSQPARTGWNTEAFF.

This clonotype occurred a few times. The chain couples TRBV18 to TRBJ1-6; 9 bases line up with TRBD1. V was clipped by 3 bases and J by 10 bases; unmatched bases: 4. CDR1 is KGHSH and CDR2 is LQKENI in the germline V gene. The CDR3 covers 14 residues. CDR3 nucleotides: TGTGCCAGCTCACCGACAGGGGGAAGGTCACCCCTCCACTTT. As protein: CASSPTGGRSPLHF.

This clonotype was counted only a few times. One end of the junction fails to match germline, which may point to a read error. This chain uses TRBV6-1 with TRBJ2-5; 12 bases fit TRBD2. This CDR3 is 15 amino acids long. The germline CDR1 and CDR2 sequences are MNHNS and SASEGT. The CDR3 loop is CAGSGLAGLQETQYF. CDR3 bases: TGTGCCGGCAGTGGACTAGCGGGGCTCCAAGAGACCCAGTACTTC.

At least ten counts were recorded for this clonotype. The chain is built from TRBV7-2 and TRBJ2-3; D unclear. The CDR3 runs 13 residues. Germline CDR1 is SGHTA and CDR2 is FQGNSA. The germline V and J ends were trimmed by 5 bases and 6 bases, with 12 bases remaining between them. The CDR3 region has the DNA TGTGCCAGCAGCCAAAACTTCGGGGATACGCAGTATTTT. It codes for CASSQNFGDTQYF.

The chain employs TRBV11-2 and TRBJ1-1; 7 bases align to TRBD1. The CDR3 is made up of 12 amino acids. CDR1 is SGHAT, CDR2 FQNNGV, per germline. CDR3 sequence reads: CACLTGTTEAFF. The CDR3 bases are TGTGCGTGTCTGACAGGGACCACTGAAGCTTTCTTT. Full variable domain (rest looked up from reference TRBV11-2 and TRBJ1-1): EAGVAQSPRYKIIEKRQSVAFWCNPISGHATLYWYQQILGQGPKLLIQFQNNGVVDDSQLPKDRFSAERLKGVDSTLKIQPAKLEDSAVYLCACLTGTTEAFFGQGTRLTVV.

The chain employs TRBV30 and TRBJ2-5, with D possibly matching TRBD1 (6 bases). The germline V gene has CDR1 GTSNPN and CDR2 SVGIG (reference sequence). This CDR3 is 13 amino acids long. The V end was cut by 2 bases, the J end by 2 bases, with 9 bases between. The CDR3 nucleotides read TGTGCCTGGAGTCGGACAGCTCAAGAGACCCAGTACTTC. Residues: CAWSRTAQETQYF.

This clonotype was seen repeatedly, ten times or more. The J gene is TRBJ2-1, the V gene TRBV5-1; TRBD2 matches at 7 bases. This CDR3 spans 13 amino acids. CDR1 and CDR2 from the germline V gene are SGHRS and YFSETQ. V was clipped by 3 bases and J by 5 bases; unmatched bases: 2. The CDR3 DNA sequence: TGCGCCAGCAGCTCGGGACTAAACAATGAGCAGTTCTTC. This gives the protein CASSSGLNNEQFF.

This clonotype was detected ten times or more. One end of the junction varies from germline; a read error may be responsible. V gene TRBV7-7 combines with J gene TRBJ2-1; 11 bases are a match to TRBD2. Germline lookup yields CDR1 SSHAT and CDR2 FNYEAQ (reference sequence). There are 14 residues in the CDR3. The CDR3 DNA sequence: TGTGCTAGCAGCCCGGGACTAGCGGAGCTGGAGCAGTTCTTC. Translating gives CASSPGLAELEQFF.

Here the CDR3 DNA reads TGTGCCTGGGGCAGTTATGAGCAGTTCTTC. It specifies CAWGSYEQFF. This chain connects TRBV30 to TRBJ2-1; D uncertain. This CDR3 has 10 residues. V was cut by 5 bases and J by 8 bases, with 7 bases left in between. Germline CDR1 is GTSNPN and CDR2 is SVGIG (reference sequence).

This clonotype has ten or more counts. CDR3 sequence (DNA): TGTGCCAGCTCACCAGTCGTAGACGGAACTGAAGCTTTCTTT. Protein product: CASSPVVDGTEAFF. The gene calls are TRBV18 and TRBJ1-1; D is unresolved. Germline V gene sequence: CDR1 KGHSH, CDR2 LQKENI. The CDR3 is 14 amino acids. V lost 2 bases to trimming and J lost 5 bases, with 12 bases between them.

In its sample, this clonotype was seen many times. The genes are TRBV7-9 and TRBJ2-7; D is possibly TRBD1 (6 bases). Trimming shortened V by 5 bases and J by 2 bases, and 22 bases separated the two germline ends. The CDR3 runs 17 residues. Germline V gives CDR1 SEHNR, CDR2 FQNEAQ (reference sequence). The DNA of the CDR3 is TGTGCCAGCAGCCCACTTAGAGGAGACAGGCCTGCCTACGAGCAGTACTTC. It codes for CASSPLRGDRPAYEQYF.

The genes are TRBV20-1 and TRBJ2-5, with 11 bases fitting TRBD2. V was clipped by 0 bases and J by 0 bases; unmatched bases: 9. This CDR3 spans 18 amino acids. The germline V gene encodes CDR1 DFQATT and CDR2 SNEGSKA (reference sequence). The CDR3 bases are TGCAGTGCTAGAGAAAGGAGGTTTAGCGGGAGGGACCAAGAGACCCAGTACTTC. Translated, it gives CSARERRFSGRDQETQYF.

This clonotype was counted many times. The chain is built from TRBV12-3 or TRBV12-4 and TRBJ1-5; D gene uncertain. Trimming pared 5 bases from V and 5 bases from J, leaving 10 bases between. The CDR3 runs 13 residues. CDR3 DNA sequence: TGTGCCAGCAGTCAAGACACGTATCAGCCCCAGCATTTT. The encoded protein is CASSQDTYQPQHF.